These 25 T cell receptor beta chains were sequenced from one sample in a study of shared clonotypes between healthy human individuals (dated by TCRdb to the early 2020s). Library method: the immunoSEQ multiplex PCR assay. TCRdb took this table from immuneACCESS and kept in-frame rearrangements with V and J called. Such tables lack part of the clones; where checked against another copy, unresolved V genes explain under half of the gap, and the rest is unexplained. This sample holds around 2.1 million clones; approximately 94% were observed only once. Clones ranked in the top ten supply roughly 0.13% of the sample. The specimen sequenced was naive CD4+ T cells sorted from blood. The intended sense of this specimen's cell subset or site label: CD45RA+ positively selected. These receptors all come from a man aged 18 to 30 in good health.

The V call is TRBV9, the J call TRBJ2-3; D uncertain. CDR3 length equals 14 residues. Trimming stripped 1 base from V and 3 bases from J, with 9 bases between. In germline, CDR1 is SGDLS, CDR2 YYNGEE. The CDR3 here is CASSVNFWTDTQYF. DNA for the CDR3: TGTGCCAGCAGCGTAAACTTCTGGACAGATACGCAGTATTTT.

The J gene is TRBJ2-1, the V gene TRBV5-1; TRBD1 agrees at 10 bases. This CDR3 has 13 residues. Germline lookup yields CDR1 SGHRS and CDR2 YFSETQ. With 0 bases clipped from V and 12 bases from J, the junction kept 3 bases outside the gene matches. The CDR3 DNA reads as TGCGCCAGCAGCTTGGGACAGGGGGCTGTGCAGTTCTTC. Its translation is CASSLGQGAVQFF. Looking up the rest from reference TRBV5-1 and TRBJ2-1 gives the full variable domain: KAGVTQTPRYLIKTRGQQVTLSCSPISGHRSVSWYQQTPGQGLQFLFEYFSETQRNKGNFPGRFSGRQFSNSRSEMNVSTLELGDSALYLCASSLGQGAVQFFGPGTRLTVL.

This rearrangement joins TRBV28 to TRBJ2-3; D might be TRBD2 (7 bases). CDR3 length: 16 amino acids. Germline V CDR1 and CDR2: MDHEN, SYDVKM. V lost 2 bases and J 5 bases, leaving 17 bases between the germline ends. Here the CDR3 reads CASSLTGTGGRDTQYF. The CDR3 DNA is TGTGCCAGCAGTTTAACAGGGACGGGGGGAAGAGATACGCAGTATTTT.

This sequence joins TRBV10-3 and TRBJ1-1; unclear D gene. Germline V gives CDR1 ENHRY, CDR2 SYGVKD. Trimming left V 4 bases short and J 1 base short, with 13 bases between. The length of the CDR3 is 15 residues. The CDR3 loop is CAISGAFSGNTEAFF. CDR3 DNA: TGTGCCATCAGTGGGGCTTTTTCGGGGAACACTGAAGCTTTCTTT.

The chain joins TRBV11-3 to TRBJ2-2; no definite D call. Trimming took 2 bases from V and 5 from J, leaving 9 bases between them. The CDR3 covers 14 residues. Germline CDR1 reads SGHNT; CDR2 reads YENEEA. CDR3 bases: TGTGCCAGCAGCTTAAGACCCGGAACCGGGGAGCTGTTTTTT. Translation: CASSLRPGTGELFF. Together with reference TRBV11-3 and TRBJ2-2, the CDR3 gives the full variable domain: EAGVVQSPRYKIIEKKQPVAFWCNPISGHNTLYWYLQNLGQGPELLIRYENEEAVDDSQLPKDRFSAERLKGVDSTLKIQPAELGDSAVYLCASSLRPGTGELFFGEGSRLTVL.

The genes are TRBV6-6 and TRBJ1-2, with D possibly being TRBD1 (5 bases). This CDR3 has 15 residues. The ends were cut back, 8 bases at V and 0 bases at J, with 16 bases in the middle. Germline CDR1 MNHNY, CDR2 SVGAGI (reference sequence). The CDR3 DNA sequence: TGTGCCAGCCACTCGCAGGGTAAAGCTAACTATGGCTACACCTTC. It encodes CASHSQGKANYGYTF.

The chain combines TRBV7-8 with TRBJ2-7; 14 bases fit TRBD2. The CDR3 spans 15 residues. The V segment lost 4 bases and the J segment 4 bases; nucleotides outside the gene matches: 3. Looked up from germline, CDR1 is SGHVS and CDR2 is FQNEAQ. CDR3 region: CASSSGTSGSYEQYF. The CDR3 DNA sequence: TGTGCCAGCAGCTCCGGGACTAGCGGGAGTTACGAGCAGTACTTC. Full variable domain (remainder filled in from reference TRBV7-8 and TRBJ2-7): GAGVSQSPRYKVAKRGQDVALRCDPISGHVSLFWYQQALGQGPEFLTYFQNEAQLDKSGLPSDRFFAERPEGSVSTLKIQRTQQEDSAVYLCASSSGTSGSYEQYFGPGTRLTVT.

The rearrangement joins TRBV5-6 to TRBJ1-3; D uncertain. This CDR3 is 15 amino acids long. Per the germline V gene, CDR1 is SGHDT and CDR2 is YYEEEE. V was clipped by 4 bases and J by 0 bases, with 11 bases between them. The chain's CDR3 is CASSQDFYSGNTIYF. The CDR3 DNA sequence: TGTGCCAGCAGCCAAGATTTCTACTCTGGAAACACCATATATTTT.

V usage is TRBV19 and J usage is TRBJ1-6; a possible D gene is TRBD1 (5 bases). CDR1 is LNHDA, CDR2 SQIVND, per germline (reference sequence). The CDR3 has 13 amino acids. Trimming shortened V by 3 bases and J by 6 bases, and 6 bases separated the two germline ends. Written as DNA, the CDR3 is TGTGCCAGTAGTATCGGGGCTAATTCACCCCTCCACTTT. Translating gives CASSIGANSPLHF.

V usage is TRBV6-1 and J usage is TRBJ2-5, with 9 positions matching TRBD1. The CDR3 is made up of 17 amino acids. V was clipped by 1 base and J by 0 bases; unmatched bases: 6. CDR1 and CDR2 from the germline V gene are MNHNS and SASEGT. The DNA for the CDR3 is TGTGCCAGCAGTGAAGATTACGGACAGGGGAACCAAGAGACCCAGTACTTC. Translating it yields CASSEDYGQGNQETQYF.

This rearrangement joins TRBV5-1 to TRBJ1-4, with D unresolved. The CDR3 contains 12 residues. Germline V gene lookup returns CDR1 SGHRS and CDR2 YFSETQ. Trimming took off 4 bases at V and 7 bases at J, with 8 bases between the two ends. The CDR3 coding sequence is TGCGCCAGCAGCCCGGACCGTGAAAAACTGTTTTTT. It codes for CASSPDREKLFF. The variable domain in full, with the rest retrieved from reference TRBV5-1 and TRBJ1-4, is KAGVTQTPRYLIKTRGQQVTLSCSPISGHRSVSWYQQTPGQGLQFLFEYFSETQRNKGNFPGRFSGRQFSNSRSEMNVSTLELGDSALYLCASSPDREKLFFGSGTQLSVL.

V gene TRBV10-3 combines with J gene TRBJ2-1, with TRBD2 as a possible D gene (5 bases). The V end lost 2 bases, the J end lost 8 bases, and 10 bases lay between the germline ends. The germline V gene has CDR1 ENHRY and CDR2 SYGVKD. This CDR3 has 13 amino acids. The DNA for the CDR3 is TGTGCCATCAGTGAGGTTTTTAGCGATGAGCAGTTCTTC. Its translation is CAISEVFSDEQFF.

The chain has TRBV7-9 and TRBJ2-1; 9 positions match TRBD2. Germline-derived CDR1 and CDR2 are SEHNR and FQNEAQ (reference sequence). This CDR3 has 15 amino acids. The V gene end was trimmed by 0 bases and the J gene end by 7 bases; junction bases not matched to a gene: 4. The DNA of the CDR3 is TGTGCCAGCAGCTTAGCCGGGACTAGCCGGAATGAGCAGTTCTTC. As protein: CASSLAGTSRNEQFF.

The J gene is TRBJ2-1, the V gene TRBV5-4; 9 nucleotides align to TRBD1. V shed 0 bases and J 6 bases; nucleotides not matched to a gene: 4. The CDR3 has 15 amino acids. Germline V lookup: CDR1 SGHNT, CDR2 YYREEE (reference sequence). This CDR3 reads CASSLATGGVNEQFF. The CDR3, as DNA: TGTGCCAGCAGCTTGGCGACAGGGGGAGTCAATGAGCAGTTCTTC. Drawing the rest from reference TRBV5-4 and TRBJ2-1, the complete variable domain is ETGVTQSPTHLIKTRGQQVTLRCSSQSGHNTVSWYQQALGQGPQFIFQYYREEENGRGNFPPRFSGLQFPNYSSELNVNALELDDSALYLCASSLATGGVNEQFFGPGTRLTVL.

CDR3 sequence (DNA): TGTGCCAGCAGACTTAACTATGGCTACACCTTC. It specifies CASRLNYGYTF. The chain is built from TRBV6-6 and TRBJ1-2; D is ambiguous. In germline, CDR1 is MNHNY, CDR2 SVGAGI (reference sequence). The CDR3 sequence is 11 residues long. Deletions cut 6 bases from V and 1 base from J, with 3 bases between.

The gene calls are TRBV19 and TRBJ2-5; the D call may be TRBD1 or TRBD2 (5 bases each). Per germline, CDR1 LNHDA and CDR2 SQIVND (reference sequence). The germline V and J ends were trimmed by 4 bases and 5 bases, with 11 bases remaining between them. CDR3 length: 13 residues. The CDR3 sequence is CASSRGTVETQYF. The CDR3 DNA sequence: TGTGCCAGTAGTAGGGGGACGGTGGAGACCCAGTACTTC.

The chain carries TRBV27 and TRBJ2-3; D possibly corresponds to TRBD2 (5 bases). The germline V gene has CDR1 MNHEY and CDR2 SMNVEV (reference sequence). The CDR3 contains 14 residues. V lost 8 bases, J lost 3 bases, and 15 bases lay in between. This chain's CDR3 is CASRPRGETDTQYF. The CDR3, as DNA: TGTGCCAGCCGGCCCCGGGGTGAGACAGATACGCAGTATTTT.

This clone appeared once. The chain joins TRBV7-9 to TRBJ2-7; D not resolved. Germline V gene lookup returns CDR1 SEHNR and CDR2 FQNEAQ (reference sequence). Trimming stripped 3 bases from V and 6 bases from J, with 9 bases between. This CDR3 is built from 12 residues. The CDR3 reads CASSLGMGEQYF. The CDR3 DNA sequence: TGTGCCAGCAGCTTGGGTATGGGCGAGCAGTACTTC.

This chain uses TRBV28 with TRBJ2-2; 8 bases map to TRBD1. This CDR3 comprises 15 residues. Germline lookup yields CDR1 MDHEN and CDR2 SYDVKM. With 6 bases clipped from V and 5 bases from J, the junction kept 8 bases outside the gene matches. CDR3 DNA sequence: TGTGCCAGCAGCTCGGGACAGGTTATTACCGGGGAGCTGTTTTTT. Its translation: CASSSGQVITGELFF.

This chain uses TRBV6-5 with TRBJ2-1; 10 bases are shared with TRBD2. Unmatched junction bases numbered 4, after V lost 7 bases and J lost 7 bases. Looked up from germline, CDR1 is MNHEY and CDR2 is SVGAGI. The CDR3 is made up of 13 amino acids. Written as DNA, the CDR3 is TGTGCCAGCAAGCGGGAGGGTGGGAATGAGCAGTTCTTC. Protein sequence: CASKREGGNEQFF.

The chain carries TRBV7-3 and TRBJ2-5; D is ambiguous. Deletions cut 5 bases from V and 4 bases from J, with 11 bases between. Looked up from germline, CDR1 is SGHTA and CDR2 is FQGTGA. This CDR3 comprises 13 residues. The CDR3 sequence is CASSADPSETQYF. The CDR3 DNA follows: TGTGCCAGCAGCGCCGACCCCTCAGAGACCCAGTACTTC.

The genes are TRBV5-1 and TRBJ2-7, with 8 nucleotides matching TRBD2. Germline V lookup: CDR1 SGHRS, CDR2 YFSETQ. The V segment lost 0 bases and the J segment 3 bases; nucleotides outside the gene matches: 5. CDR3 length equals 15 residues. For the CDR3, the DNA is TGCGCCAGCAGCTTGGGGGAGGGACTAGTCTACGAGCAGTACTTC. Encoded protein: CASSLGEGLVYEQYF. The complete variable domain, with remaining parts taken from reference TRBV5-1 and TRBJ2-7, reads KAGVTQTPRYLIKTRGQQVTLSCSPISGHRSVSWYQQTPGQGLQFLFEYFSETQRNKGNFPGRFSGRQFSNSRSEMNVSTLELGDSALYLCASSLGEGLVYEQYFGPGTRLTVT.

This chain's CDR3 is CASTHSGSSYEQYF. The CDR3, as DNA: TGTGCCAGCACTCATAGCGGGAGCTCCTACGAGCAGTACTTC. The J gene is TRBJ2-7, the V gene TRBV6-5, with 9 bases aligning to TRBD2. The trim removed 7 bases at V and 0 bases at J, leaving 4 bases unmatched. Germline loops: CDR1 MNHEY, CDR2 SVGAGI. The CDR3 is 14 amino acids.

The CDR3 reads CASSSWTGANTGELFF. Written as DNA, the CDR3 is TGTGCCAGCAGCTCCTGGACAGGGGCGAACACCGGGGAGCTGTTTTTT. The chain uses TRBV7-6 and TRBJ2-2; 9 nucleotides match TRBD1. Germline trimming cut 4 bases from V and 0 bases from J; bases unmatched to any gene: 3. Germline CDR1 and CDR2: SGHVS and FNYEAQ. The CDR3 has 16 amino acids.

On this clone: This same CDR3 is encoded by further DNA sequences in the sample. The rearrangement uses TRBV18 and TRBJ2-3; D gene unclear. The CDR3 is made up of 11 amino acids. Germline V gives CDR1 KGHSH, CDR2 LQKENI. The V gene lost 3 bases and the J gene lost 6 bases, with 4 bases spanning the gap. CDR3 nucleotide sequence: TGTGCCAGCTCACCGGAGGATACGCAGTATTTT. Translating gives CASSPEDTQYF.